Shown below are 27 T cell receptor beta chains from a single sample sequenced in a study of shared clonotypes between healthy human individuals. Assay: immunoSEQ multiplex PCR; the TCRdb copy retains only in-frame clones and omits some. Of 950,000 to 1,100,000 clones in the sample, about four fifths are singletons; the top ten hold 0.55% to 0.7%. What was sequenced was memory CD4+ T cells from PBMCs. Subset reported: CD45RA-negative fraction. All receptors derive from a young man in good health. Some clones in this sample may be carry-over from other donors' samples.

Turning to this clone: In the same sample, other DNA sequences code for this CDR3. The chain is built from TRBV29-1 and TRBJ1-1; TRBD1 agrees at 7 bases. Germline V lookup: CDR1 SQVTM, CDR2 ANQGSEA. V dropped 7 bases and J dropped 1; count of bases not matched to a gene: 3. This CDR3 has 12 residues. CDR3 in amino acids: CSARQGNTEAFF. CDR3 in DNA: TGCAGCGCCCGACAGGGGAACACTGAAGCTTTCTTT.

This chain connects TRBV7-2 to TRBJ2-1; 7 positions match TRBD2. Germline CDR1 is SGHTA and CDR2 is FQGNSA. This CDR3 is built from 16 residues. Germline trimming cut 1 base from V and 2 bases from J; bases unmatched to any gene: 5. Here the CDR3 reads CASSLVGGRPYNEQFF. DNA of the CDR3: TGTGCCAGCAGCTTAGTGGGCGGGAGACCCTACAATGAGCAGTTCTTC.

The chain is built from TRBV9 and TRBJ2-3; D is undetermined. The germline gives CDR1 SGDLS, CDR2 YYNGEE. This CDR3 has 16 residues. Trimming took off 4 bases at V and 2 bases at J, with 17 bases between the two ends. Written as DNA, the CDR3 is TGTGCCAGCAGCCCCCGGGCCACCAACCCCACAGATACGCAGTATTTT. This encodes CASSPRATNPTDTQYF.

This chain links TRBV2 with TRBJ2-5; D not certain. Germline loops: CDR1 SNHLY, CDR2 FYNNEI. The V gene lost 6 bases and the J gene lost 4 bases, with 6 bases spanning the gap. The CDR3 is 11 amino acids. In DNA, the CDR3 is TGTGCCAGCAGAATCGGAGAGACCCAGTACTTC. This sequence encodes CASRIGETQYF.

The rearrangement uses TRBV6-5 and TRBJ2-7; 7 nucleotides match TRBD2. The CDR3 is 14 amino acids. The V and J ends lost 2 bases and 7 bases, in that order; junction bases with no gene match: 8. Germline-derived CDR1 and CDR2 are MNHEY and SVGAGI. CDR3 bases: TGTGCCAGCAGTTACCAGCGGGGAGGAAATGAGCAGTACTTC. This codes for CASSYQRGGNEQYF.

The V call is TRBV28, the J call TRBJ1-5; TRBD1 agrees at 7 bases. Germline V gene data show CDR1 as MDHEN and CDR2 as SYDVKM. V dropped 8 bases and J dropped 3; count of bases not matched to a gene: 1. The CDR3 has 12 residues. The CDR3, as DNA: TGTGCCAGCGGACAGGTCAATCAGCCCCAGCATTTT. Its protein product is CASGQVNQPQHF.

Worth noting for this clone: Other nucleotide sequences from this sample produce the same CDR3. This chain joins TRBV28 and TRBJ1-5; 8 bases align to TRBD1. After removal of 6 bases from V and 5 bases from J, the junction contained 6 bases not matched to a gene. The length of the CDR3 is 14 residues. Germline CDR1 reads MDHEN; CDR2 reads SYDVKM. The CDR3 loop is CASSPGQGDQPQHF. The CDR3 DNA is TGTGCCAGCAGCCCTGGACAGGGAGATCAGCCCCAGCATTTT.

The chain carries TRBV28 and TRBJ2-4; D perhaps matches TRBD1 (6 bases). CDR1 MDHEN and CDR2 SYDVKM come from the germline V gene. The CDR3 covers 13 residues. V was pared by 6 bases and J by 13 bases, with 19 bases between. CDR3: CASSPPALQGQYF. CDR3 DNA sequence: TGTGCCAGCAGCCCACCCGCCTTACAGGGACAGTACTTC.

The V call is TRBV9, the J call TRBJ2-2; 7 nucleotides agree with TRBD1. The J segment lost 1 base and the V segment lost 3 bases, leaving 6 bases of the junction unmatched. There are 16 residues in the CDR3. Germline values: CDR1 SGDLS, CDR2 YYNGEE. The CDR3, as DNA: TGTGCCAGCAGCGCGTACGGGACAGTGAACACCGGGGAGCTGTTTTTT. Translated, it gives CASSAYGTVNTGELFF.

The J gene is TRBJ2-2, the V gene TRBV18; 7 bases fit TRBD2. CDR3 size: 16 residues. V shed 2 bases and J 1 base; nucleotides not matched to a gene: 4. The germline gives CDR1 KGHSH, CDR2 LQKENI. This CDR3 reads CASSPTASGNTGELFF. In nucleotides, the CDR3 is TGTGCCAGCTCACCAACGGCTAGCGGGAACACCGGGGAGCTGTTTTTT.

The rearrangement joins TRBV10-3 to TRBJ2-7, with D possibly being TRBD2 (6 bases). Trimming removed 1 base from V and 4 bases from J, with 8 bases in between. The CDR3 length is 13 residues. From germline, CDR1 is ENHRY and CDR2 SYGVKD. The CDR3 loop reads CAISEWREYEQYF. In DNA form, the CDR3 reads TGTGCCATCAGTGAGTGGCGGGAATACGAGCAGTACTTC.

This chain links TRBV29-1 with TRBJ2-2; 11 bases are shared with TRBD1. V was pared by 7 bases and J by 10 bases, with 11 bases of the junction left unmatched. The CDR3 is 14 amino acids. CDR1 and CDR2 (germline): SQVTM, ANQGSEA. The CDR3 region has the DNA TGCAGCGCTGACCCGGGACAGGGGGGAAAGGAGCTGTTTTTT. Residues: CSADPGQGGKELFF.

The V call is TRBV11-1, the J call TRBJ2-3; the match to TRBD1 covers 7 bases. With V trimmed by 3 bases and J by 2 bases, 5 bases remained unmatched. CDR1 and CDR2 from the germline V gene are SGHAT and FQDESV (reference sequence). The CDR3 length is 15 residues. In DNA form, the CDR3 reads TGTGCCAGCAGCTTTTACAGGGGCGTCACAGATACGCAGTATTTT. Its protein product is CASSFYRGVTDTQYF.

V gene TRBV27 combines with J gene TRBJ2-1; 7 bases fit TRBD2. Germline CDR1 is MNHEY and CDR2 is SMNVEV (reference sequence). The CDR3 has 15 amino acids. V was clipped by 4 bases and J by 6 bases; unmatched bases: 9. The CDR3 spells CASSSPGREINEQFF. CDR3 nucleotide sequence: TGTGCCAGCAGTTCACCGGGGCGGGAGATCAATGAGCAGTTCTTC.

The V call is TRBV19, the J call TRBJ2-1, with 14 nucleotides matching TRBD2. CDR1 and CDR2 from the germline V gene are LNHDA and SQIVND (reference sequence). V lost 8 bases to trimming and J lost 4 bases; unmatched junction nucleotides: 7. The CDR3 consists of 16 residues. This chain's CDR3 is CASRGLAGASYNEQFF. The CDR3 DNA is TGTGCCAGTCGGGGACTAGCGGGAGCTTCGTACAATGAGCAGTTCTTC.

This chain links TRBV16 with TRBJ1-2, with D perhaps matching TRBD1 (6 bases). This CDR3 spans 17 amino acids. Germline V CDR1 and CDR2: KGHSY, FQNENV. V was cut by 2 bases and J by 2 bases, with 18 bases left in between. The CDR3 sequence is CASSQRPAGHLNYGYTF. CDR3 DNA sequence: TGTGCCAGCAGCCAAAGGCCGGCGGGACACCTAAACTATGGCTACACCTTC.

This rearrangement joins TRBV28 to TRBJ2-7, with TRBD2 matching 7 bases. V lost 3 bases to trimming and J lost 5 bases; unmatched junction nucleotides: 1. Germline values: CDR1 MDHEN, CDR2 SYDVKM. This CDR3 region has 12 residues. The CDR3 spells CASSFAGDEQYF. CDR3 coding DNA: TGTGCCAGCAGTTTCGCGGGGGACGAGCAGTACTTC.

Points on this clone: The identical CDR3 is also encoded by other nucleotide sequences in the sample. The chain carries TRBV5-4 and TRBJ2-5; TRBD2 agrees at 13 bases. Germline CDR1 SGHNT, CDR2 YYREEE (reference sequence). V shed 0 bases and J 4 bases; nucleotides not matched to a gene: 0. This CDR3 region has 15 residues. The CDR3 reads CASSLGLAGGETQYF. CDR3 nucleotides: TGTGCCAGCAGCTTGGGACTAGCGGGAGGAGAGACCCAGTACTTC.

The CDR3 spells CASSAFCSSYEQYF. Here the CDR3 DNA reads TGTGCCAGCAGCGCCTTCTGTAGCTCCTACGAGCAGTACTTC. V gene TRBV21-1 combines with J gene TRBJ2-7; TRBD2, the table's D call, was not compared with the DNA. TRBV21-1 is annotated as a pseudogene. CDR3 length: 14 residues.

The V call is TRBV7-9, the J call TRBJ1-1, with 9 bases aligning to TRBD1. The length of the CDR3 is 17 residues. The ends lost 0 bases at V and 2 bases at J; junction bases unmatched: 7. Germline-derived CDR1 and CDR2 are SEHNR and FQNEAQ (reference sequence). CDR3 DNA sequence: TGTGCCAGCAGCTTAGCGCGTGGGACAGGGCCAAACACTGAAGCTTTCTTT. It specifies CASSLARGTGPNTEAFF.

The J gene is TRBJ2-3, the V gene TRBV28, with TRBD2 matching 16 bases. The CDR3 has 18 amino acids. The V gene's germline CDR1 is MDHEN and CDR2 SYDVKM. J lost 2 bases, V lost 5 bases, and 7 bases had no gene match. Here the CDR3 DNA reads TGTGCCAGCAGTCCGGGGACTAGCGGGAGGGGTTACACAGATACGCAGTATTTT. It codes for CASSPGTSGRGYTDTQYF.

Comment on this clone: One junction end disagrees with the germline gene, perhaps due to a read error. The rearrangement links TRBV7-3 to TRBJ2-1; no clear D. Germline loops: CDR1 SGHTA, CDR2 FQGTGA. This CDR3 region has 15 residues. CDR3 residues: CASSLFTSTYNGQFF. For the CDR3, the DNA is TGTGCCAGCAGCCTTTTTACCTCTACCTACAATGGGCAGTTCTTC.

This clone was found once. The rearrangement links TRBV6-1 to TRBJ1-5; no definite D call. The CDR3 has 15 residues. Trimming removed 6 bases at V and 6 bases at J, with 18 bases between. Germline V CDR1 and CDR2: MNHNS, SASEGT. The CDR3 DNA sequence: TGTGCCAGCAGGGGAAGCCCGGAAGGGCGTCAGCCCCAGCATTTT. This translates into CASRGSPEGRQPQHF.

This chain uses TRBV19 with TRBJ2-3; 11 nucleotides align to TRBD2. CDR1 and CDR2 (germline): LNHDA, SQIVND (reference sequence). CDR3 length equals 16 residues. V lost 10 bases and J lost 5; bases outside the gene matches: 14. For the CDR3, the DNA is TGTGCCACCGGGACTAGCGGCGCACGTTGGGGAGATACGCAGTATTTT. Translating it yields CATGTSGARWGDTQYF.

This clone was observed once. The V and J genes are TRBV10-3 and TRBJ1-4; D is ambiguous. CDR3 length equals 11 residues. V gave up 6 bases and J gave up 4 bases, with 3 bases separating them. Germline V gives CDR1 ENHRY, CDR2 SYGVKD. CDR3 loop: CAIRGNEKLFF. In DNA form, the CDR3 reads TGTGCCATCAGGGGTAATGAAAAACTGTTTTTT.

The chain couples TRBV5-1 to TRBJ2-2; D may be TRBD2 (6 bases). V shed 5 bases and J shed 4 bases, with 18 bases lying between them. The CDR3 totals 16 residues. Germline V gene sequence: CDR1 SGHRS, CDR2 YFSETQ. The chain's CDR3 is CASSSSGRTSTGELFF. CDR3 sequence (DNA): TGCGCCAGCAGTTCTTCCGGGAGAACCAGCACCGGGGAGCTGTTTTTT. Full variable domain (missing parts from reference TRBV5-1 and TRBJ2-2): KAGVTQTPRYLIKTRGQQVTLSCSPISGHRSVSWYQQTPGQGLQFLFEYFSETQRNKGNFPGRFSGRQFSNSRSEMNVSTLELGDSALYLCASSSSGRTSTGELFFGEGSRLTVL.

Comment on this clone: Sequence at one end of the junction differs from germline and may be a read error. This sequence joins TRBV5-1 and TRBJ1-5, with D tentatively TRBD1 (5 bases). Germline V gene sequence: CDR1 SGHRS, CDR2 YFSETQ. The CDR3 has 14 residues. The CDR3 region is CASSADSSHQPQHF. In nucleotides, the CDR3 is TGCGCCAGCAGCGCCGACAGTAGCCATCAGCCCCAGCATTTT.